The source of this T cell receptor (beta chain) is a study of blood T cell repertoires in COVID-19. Some clones are missing from TCRdb's copy, which holds only in-frame ones; the method was immunoSEQ multiplex PCR. The sample includes a few hundred thousand clones, roughly 91% seen only once; the top ten take under 0.95%. V was cut by 5 bases and J by 4 bases, with 18 bases left in between. CDR3 size: 15 residues. Germline V CDR1 and CDR2: SGHAT, FQNNGV. The chain carries TRBV11-2 and TRBJ2-7; D gene ambiguous. This clonotype originated in a man aged 30-40 years with acute or convalescent COVID-19. Material: peripheral blood. The DNA for the CDR3 is TGTGCCAGCAGCCCCAGTTGGGTAGCCGGGTACGAGCAGTACTTC. It yields the protein CASSPSWVAGYEQYF.